This T cell receptor beta chain was observed in a study of shared clonotypes between healthy human individuals. Trimming took 0 bases from V and 1 from J, leaving 7 bases between them. This CDR3 region has 14 residues. CDR1 and CDR2 (germline): SGHDT, YYEEEE. Some clones are missing from TCRdb's copy, which holds only in-frame ones; the method was immunoSEQ multiplex PCR. Here the sample spans some 2,000,000 clones, almost 96% being singletons. The source is a man between 18 and 29 years old in good health. The chain uses TRBV5-6 and TRBJ1-1, with D unclear. Sequenced sample: naive CD4+ T cells sorted from blood. Stated subset: CD45RA+ positively selected. The DNA of the CDR3 is TGTGCCAGCAGCTTGGTTCCGAGGAACACTGAAGCTTTCTTT. It specifies CASSLVPRNTEAFF.